This T cell receptor beta chain was captured in a study of cytomegalovirus exposure and HLA in healthy donors. Germline loops: CDR1 MDHEN, CDR2 SYDVKM. V was clipped by 6 bases and J by 4 bases; unmatched bases: 3. CDR3 length: 14 amino acids. Both 60 Vbeta primers and 13 Jbeta primers went into the PCR. Using immunoSEQ multiplex PCR, the repertoire was profiled, and TCRdb retains in-frame clones only, with some absent. The sample has 140,000 to 150,000 clones; about three quarters are singletons. Specimen: PBMCs. The chain uses TRBV28 and TRBJ2-5; 12 bases match TRBD2. The clonotype originates from a man aged 40-49 years in good health and CMV-seronegative. The DNA for the CDR3 is TGTGCCAGCAGGTCGGGACTAGCGGGAGAGACCCAGTACTTC. Amino acid sequence: CASRSGLAGETQYF.